This entry features one T cell receptor (beta chain) sequence. TCRdb's copy holds only in-frame clones and misses some; the assay was immunoSEQ multiplex PCR. The table records some 74,000 clones, approximately 94% of them present only once. The data belong to a study of OX40 agonist ivuxolimab in advanced cancers. This CDR3 is 15 amino acids long. V trimming: 5 bases; J trimming: 6 bases; junction bases outside the gene matches: 6. The germline CDR1 and CDR2 sequences are MDHEN and SYDVKM. Blood got drawn at baseline, again on cycle 4 day 1, and then on cycle 7 day 1. The sequence derives from an adult with an advanced solid tumor such as melanoma, head and neck, liver or kidney cancer. The chain is built from TRBV28 and TRBJ2-3; 12 bases are a match to TRBD2. Source: CD4+ or CD8+ T cells sorted from blood, taken in a trial of the OX40 agonist ivuxolimab. The CDR3, as DNA: TGTGCCAGCAGTGGACTAGCGGGACTGCCGGATACGCAGTATTTT. Its translation: CASSGLAGLPDTQYF.